The rows below give T cell receptor beta chains drawn from one sample of a study of cytomegalovirus exposure and HLA in healthy donors. Measured with immunoSEQ multiplex PCR; TCRdb has only the in-frame clones, and not every one. The table has roughly 120,000 clones, 75% seen once. Sequencing used PBMCs. The receptors here all came from a woman aged 18-29 years in good health and CMV-seronegative. Each CDR3 is given with its conserved first and last residue. Fields, in order: clone size, D gene, V gene, J gene, CDR3 protein, CDR3 DNA. The D gene is left open where the match is weak. Not all rows give a size; the values are once, few, many and, for expanded clones, a class.

abundance: NA; d_gene: NA; v_gene: TRBV6-5; j_gene: TRBJ2-2; CDR3aa: CASSSSRVNTGELFF; CDR3nt: TGTGCCAGCAGTTCGTCCAGGGTCAACACCGGGGAGCTGTTTTTT
abundance: few; d_gene: TRBD1; v_gene: TRBV7-3; j_gene: TRBJ2-3; CDR3aa: CASSPGQVRADTQYF; CDR3nt: TGTGCCAGCAGCCCGGGACAGGTCAGGGCAGATACGCAGTATTTT
abundance: NA; d_gene: NA; v_gene: TRBV30; j_gene: TRBJ2-1; CDR3aa: CAWSVSGRGSYNEQFF; CDR3nt: TGTGCCTGGAGTGTTTCGGGCAGGGGCTCCTACAATGAGCAGTTCTTC
abundance: few; d_gene: NA; v_gene: TRBV2; j_gene: TRBJ2-1; CDR3aa: CASSADSSYNEQFF; CDR3nt: TGTGCCAGCAGTGCGGACAGCTCCTACAATGAGCAGTTCTTC
abundance: NA; d_gene: NA; v_gene: TRBV4-1; j_gene: TRBJ2-7; CDR3aa: CASSKKVMGHSYEQYF; CDR3nt: TGCGCCAGCTCTAAGAAGGTAATGGGACATTCCTACGAGCAGTACTTC
abundance: few; d_gene: TRBD1; v_gene: TRBV7-2; j_gene: TRBJ1-2; CDR3aa: CASSLSLGGTGPRSYGYTF; CDR3nt: TGTGCCAGCAGTCTATCACTCGGGGGGACAGGGCCTAGATCCTACGGCTACACCTTC
abundance: NA; d_gene: TRBD1; v_gene: TRBV28; j_gene: TRBJ1-5; CDR3aa: CASSLAGGVQPQHF; CDR3nt: TGTGCCAGCAGTTTAGCAGGGGGCGTTCAGCCCCAGCATTTT
abundance: NA; d_gene: TRBD1; v_gene: TRBV6-6; j_gene: TRBJ1-5; CDR3aa: CASRSTGEYSNQPQHF; CDR3nt: TGTGCCAGCAGATCGACAGGGGAGTATAGCAATCAGCCCCAGCATTTT
abundance: NA; d_gene: NA; v_gene: TRBV2; j_gene: TRBJ2-5; CDR3aa: CASSRGLSQETQYF; CDR3nt: TGTGCCAGCTCGAGGGGACTGAGTCAAGAGACCCAGTACTTC
abundance: NA; d_gene: NA; v_gene: TRBV21-1; j_gene: TRBJ1-2; CDR3aa: CASRWDIYYGYTF; CDR3nt: TGTGCCAGCAGATGGGACATCTACTATGGCTACACCTTC
abundance: few; d_gene: TRBD1; v_gene: TRBV6-5; j_gene: TRBJ2-1; CDR3aa: CASSYAGTGVDNEQFF; CDR3nt: TGTGCCAGCAGTTACGCAGGGACAGGGGTTGACAATGAGCAGTTCTTC
abundance: NA; d_gene: TRBD2; v_gene: TRBV5-1; j_gene: TRBJ2-1; CDR3aa: CASSSGGFSYNEQFF; CDR3nt: TGCGCCAGCAGCTCGGGAGGCTTCTCCTACAATGAGCAGTTCTTC
abundance: once; d_gene: NA; v_gene: TRBV6-5; j_gene: TRBJ1-1; CDR3aa: CASSNSGKNTEAFF; CDR3nt: TGTGCCAGCAGTAATTCAGGGAAAAACACTGAAGCTTTCTTT
abundance: few; d_gene: NA; v_gene: TRBV2; j_gene: TRBJ1-4; CDR3aa: CASRGWQLDNEKLFF; CDR3nt: TGTGCCAGCCGGGGGTGGCAGCTAGATAATGAAAAACTGTTTTTT
abundance: once; d_gene: NA; v_gene: TRBV4-1; j_gene: TRBJ1-1; CDR3aa: CASRSGDTEAFF; CDR3nt: TGCGCCAGCAGGTCAGGGGACACTGAAGCTTTCTTT
abundance: NA; d_gene: TRBD1; v_gene: TRBV18; j_gene: TRBJ1-1; CDR3aa: CASSPGDRRYTEAFF; CDR3nt: TGTGCCAGCTCACCGGGGGACAGGCGGTACACTGAAGCTTTCTTT
abundance: NA; d_gene: NA; v_gene: TRBV28; j_gene: TRBJ2-3; CDR3aa: CASSQGLPGDTQYF; CDR3nt: TGTGCCAGCAGTCAAGGACTACCGGGGGATACGCAGTATTTT
abundance: few; d_gene: TRBD1; v_gene: TRBV4-1; j_gene: TRBJ1-4; CDR3aa: CASSQGDRLNEKLFF; CDR3nt: TGCGCCAGCAGCCAAGGGGACAGACTTAATGAAAAACTGTTTTTT
abundance: few; d_gene: NA; v_gene: TRBV10-3; j_gene: TRBJ1-1; CDR3aa: CAISEGRDRGYTEAFF; CDR3nt: TGTGCCATCAGTGAAGGCAGGGACCGGGGGTACACTGAAGCTTTCTTT
abundance: NA; d_gene: NA; v_gene: TRBV5-4; j_gene: TRBJ2-4; CDR3aa: CASSLWSENIQYF; CDR3nt: TGTGCCAGCAGCTTGTGGTCAGAAAACATTCAGTACTTC
abundance: NA; d_gene: NA; v_gene: TRBV4-1; j_gene: TRBJ2-1; CDR3aa: CASSQVHYTNNEQFF; CDR3nt: TGCGCCAGCAGCCAAGTCCACTACACTAACAATGAGCAGTTCTTC
abundance: NA; d_gene: TRBD1; v_gene: TRBV28; j_gene: TRBJ2-5; CDR3aa: CASSRTGGGREETQYF; CDR3nt: TGTGCCAGCAGTCGTACAGGGGGCGGACGTGAAGAGACCCAGTACTTC
abundance: NA; d_gene: NA; v_gene: TRBV7-9; j_gene: TRBJ1-2; CDR3aa: CASALRGGGYTF; CDR3nt: TGTGCCAGCGCCCTCCGGGGAGGTGGCTACACCTTC
abundance: NA; d_gene: TRBD2; v_gene: TRBV4-1; j_gene: TRBJ2-3; CDR3aa: CASSPRGAGGDTQYF; CDR3nt: TGCGCCAGCAGCCCGAGGGGTGCGGGGGGAGATACGCAGTATTTT
abundance: NA; d_gene: NA; v_gene: TRBV30; j_gene: TRBJ1-1; CDR3aa: CAWTPGGTEAFF; CDR3nt: TGTGCCTGGACTCCTGGGGGGACTGAAGCTTTCTTT
abundance: NA; d_gene: NA; v_gene: TRBV5-1; j_gene: TRBJ1-4; CDR3aa: CASSLAVQGTNEKLFF; CDR3nt: TGCGCCAGCAGCTTGGCTGTACAGGGCACTAATGAAAAACTGTTTTTT
abundance: few; d_gene: NA; v_gene: TRBV27; j_gene: TRBJ1-5; CDR3aa: CASQLQGGNQPQHF; CDR3nt: TGTGCCAGCCAACTCCAGGGTGGAAATCAGCCCCAGCATTTT
abundance: NA; d_gene: NA; v_gene: TRBV19; j_gene: TRBJ2-7; CDR3aa: CASSPGQFYEQYF; CDR3nt: TGTGCCAGTAGTCCAGGACAGTTCTACGAGCAGTACTTC
abundance: NA; d_gene: TRBD2; v_gene: TRBV9; j_gene: TRBJ2-2; CDR3aa: CASSGSGGLNTGELFF; CDR3nt: TGTGCCAGCAGCGGAAGCGGGGGACTTAACACCGGGGAGCTGTTTTTT
abundance: NA; d_gene: TRBD1; v_gene: TRBV6-5; j_gene: TRBJ1-2; CDR3aa: CASTPLGQGLGYTF; CDR3nt: TGTGCCAGCACCCCTTTGGGACAGGGACTTGGCTACACCTTC
abundance: NA; d_gene: NA; v_gene: TRBV30; j_gene: TRBJ1-4; CDR3aa: CAWAGPGRVGEKLFF; CDR3nt: TGTGCCTGGGCAGGGCCCGGCAGGGTGGGTGAAAAACTGTTTTTT
abundance: once; d_gene: TRBD1; v_gene: TRBV5-1; j_gene: TRBJ2-1; CDR3aa: CASSLWTGGKGNEQFF; CDR3nt: TGCGCCAGCAGCTTATGGACAGGGGGAAAGGGCAATGAGCAGTTCTTC
abundance: NA; d_gene: NA; v_gene: TRBV5-6; j_gene: TRBJ1-1; CDR3aa: CASSLGEVMNTEAFF; CDR3nt: TGTGCCAGCAGCTTGGGGGAGGTGATGAACACTGAAGCTTTCTTT
abundance: NA; d_gene: TRBD1; v_gene: TRBV9; j_gene: TRBJ2-1; CDR3aa: CASSDPGTGWNEQFF; CDR3nt: TGTGCCAGCAGCGACCCCGGGACAGGGTGGAATGAGCAGTTCTTC
abundance: NA; d_gene: TRBD1; v_gene: TRBV4-1; j_gene: TRBJ1-2; CDR3aa: CASSRDRVYGYTF; CDR3nt: TGCGCCAGCAGTCGGGACAGGGTCTATGGCTACACCTTC
abundance: NA; d_gene: NA; v_gene: TRBV7-9; j_gene: TRBJ2-3; CDR3aa: CASSYSRDSGTDTQYF; CDR3nt: TGTGCCAGCAGCTATTCCCGGGACTCGGGTACAGATACGCAGTATTTT
abundance: few; d_gene: TRBD1; v_gene: TRBV6-5; j_gene: TRBJ2-7; CDR3aa: CASSSDRGQHYYEQYF; CDR3nt: TGTGCCAGCAGTTCTGACCGGGGACAGCACTACTACGAGCAGTACTTC
abundance: NA; d_gene: NA; v_gene: TRBV5-1; j_gene: TRBJ2-7; CDR3aa: CASSLGGFSYEQYF; CDR3nt: TGCGCCAGCAGCTTGGGAGGGTTTAGCTACGAGCAGTACTTC
abundance: NA; d_gene: NA; v_gene: TRBV30; j_gene: TRBJ2-3; CDR3aa: CAQTDSKTDTQYF; CDR3nt: TGTGCCCAGACTGACTCTAAGACAGATACGCAGTATTTT
abundance: NA; d_gene: TRBD1; v_gene: TRBV6-1; j_gene: TRBJ1-2; CDR3aa: CASSGGTGESFNYGYTF; CDR3nt: TGTGCCAGCAGTGGGGGGACAGGGGAAAGTTTTAACTATGGCTACACCTTC
abundance: once; d_gene: TRBD1; v_gene: TRBV5-4; j_gene: TRBJ2-7; CDR3aa: CASSRTGTGFYEQYF; CDR3nt: TGTGCCAGCAGCCGGACCGGGACAGGTTTCTACGAGCAGTACTTC
abundance: NA; d_gene: TRBD1; v_gene: TRBV4-1; j_gene: TRBJ1-3; CDR3aa: CASSQGGTAGNTIYF; CDR3nt: TGCGCCAGCAGCCAAGGAGGGACAGCTGGAAACACCATATATTTT